This section outlines one T cell receptor beta chain sequence together with its context. Investigators reverse transcribed all isolated RNA, so they sequenced expressed TCRB transcripts. Some clones are missing from TCRdb's copy, which holds only in-frame ones; the method was immunoSEQ multiplex PCR. Of 850,000 to 900,000 clones listed, roughly a sixth are singletons. Germline loops: CDR1 MDHEN, CDR2 SYDVKM. This CDR3 comprises 16 residues. Trimming cost V 5 bases and J 6 bases; bases outside gene matches: 9. The data originate from a study of beta chain features in type 1 diabetes. Overall study: The patients were much like the healthy donors in age, gender and cell yields.

J is TRBJ2-1 and V is TRBV28, with TRBD2 matching 11 bases. Sequences were obtained from naive CD4+ T cells from blood. The clonotype originates from a woman between 18 and 30 years old in good health. The CDR3 DNA follows: TGTGCCAGCAGTATCGGGTGGCTAGCGGGAGGCAATGAGCAGTTCTTC. It yields the protein CASSIGWLAGGNEQFF.